This TCR beta chain stems from a study of CD8 T cells in Susac syndrome. Peripheral blood CD8+ and CD4+ T cells were profiled by TCR beta sequencing. The CD8+ and CD4+ T cells were isolated magnetically using a negative isolation approach, whereas the TEMRA cells were enriched by FACS. It was with random hexamers that roughly 0.5 to 1 ug RNA was reverse transcribed. TCRdb reanalysed the immunoSEQ multiplex PCR reads using MiXCR and keeps one entry per CDR3 protein. The sample records 130,000 or so distinct CDR3 sequences, under 95% being singletons. V shed 5 bases and J shed 5 bases, with 13 bases lying between them. The V gene's germline CDR1 is SGHRS and CDR2 YFSETQ. CDR3 length: 13 residues.

The chain joins TRBV5-1 to TRBJ1-1; no clear D gene. This clonotype was obtained from a human donor with multiple sclerosis. The specimen sequenced was CD8+ T cells from PBMCs. The CDR3 DNA is TGCGCCAGCAGTACGAGCGGGTTTACTGAAGCTTTCTTT. Translated: CASSTSGFTEAFF.